A single sample gave rise to the 17 T cell receptor beta chains below, sequenced in a study of blood T cells in healthy people across ages. A second PCR of 7 to 11 cycles used a sample-barcoded 5' primer and a J-beta primer mix. TCRdb redid the calling of the 5' RACE reads with MiXCR, one entry per CDR3 protein. The table shows about 800,000 distinct CDR3 sequences, with roughly 25% occurring only once. These data are also associated with another study on T cells of mothers and their children.

Sequencing input: blood. These receptors were taken from a boy aged 5-17 years in good health.

V and J are TRBV12-3 or TRBV12-4 and TRBJ1-2, with 8 bases aligning to TRBD1. This CDR3 has 12 residues. Trimming cost V 4 bases and J 7 bases; bases outside gene matches: 2. The CDR3 is CASSWTGPGYTF. The CDR3 bases are TGTGCCAGCAGTTGGACAGGGCCTGGCTACACCTTC.

The V call is TRBV5-1, the J call TRBJ2-2; the match to TRBD1 covers 7 bases. The CDR3 runs 15 residues. The ends lost 9 bases at V and 2 bases at J; junction bases unmatched: 10. Germline lookup yields CDR1 SGHRS and CDR2 YFSETQ. The CDR3 protein is CATTIEGANTGELFF. The CDR3 region has the DNA TGCGCCACCACCATAGAGGGGGCAAACACCGGGGAGCTGTTTTTT.

This clonotype was found a few times. The V gene is TRBV6-5, the J gene TRBJ1-4; TRBD1 is a possible D gene (5 bases). Trimming pared 2 bases from V and 8 bases from J, leaving 12 bases between. CDR3 length: 14 residues. Germline loops: CDR1 MNHEY, CDR2 SVGAGI. The CDR3 DNA reads as TGTGCCAGCAGTTACGGTTCAGGGATCGAAAAACTGTTTTTT. As protein: CASSYGSGIEKLFF.

V gene TRBV12-3 or TRBV12-4 combines with J gene TRBJ1-1; D uncertain. V lost 3 bases and J lost 0, with 8 bases in between. The CDR3 consists of 14 residues. The CDR3 nucleotides read TGTGCCAGCAGTTTGGGTCTGATGAACACTGAAGCTTTCTTT. Amino acids: CASSLGLMNTEAFF.

Of note for this clonotype: The germline gene is not matched at one end of the junction; a read error may be the cause. V usage is TRBV20-1 and J usage is TRBJ2-3; 9 bases match TRBD2. The CDR3 is 13 residues long. The V gene's germline CDR1 is DFQATT and CDR2 SNEGSKA (reference sequence). CDR3 residues: CNARTSATDTQYF. The CDR3 DNA is TGCAATGCTCGGACTAGCGCCACAGATACGCAGTATTTT.

In its sample, this clonotype was seen once. The chain carries TRBV6-2 or TRBV6-3 and TRBJ2-1; the D gene could be TRBD1 or TRBD2 (5 bases each). The CDR3 covers 11 residues. Trimming removed 8 bases at V and 9 bases at J, with 11 bases between. Germline CDR1 MNHEY, CDR2 SVGEGT. The CDR3 DNA reads as TGTGCCAGCGCCCTAGGGACTGAGCAGTTCTTC. Encoded protein: CASALGTEQFF.

This clonotype was counted only a few times. This chain links TRBV7-2 with TRBJ2-7; TRBD2 aligns across 14 bases. This CDR3 spans 20 amino acids. Per germline, CDR1 SGHTA and CDR2 FQGNSA. J gave up 5 bases and V 1 base, and 16 bases lay outside the gene matches. The CDR3 loop is CASSLVSPGLAGVGFDEQYF. DNA for the CDR3: TGTGCCAGCAGCTTAGTTTCCCCGGGACTAGCGGGAGTGGGATTTGACGAGCAGTACTTC.

The V and J genes are TRBV25-1 and TRBJ1-2; D not certain. The germline V gene encodes CDR1 MGHDK and CDR2 SYGVNS. This CDR3 is built from 14 residues. V was cut by 1 base and J by 4 bases, with 10 bases left in between. The CDR3 region is CASSELSAVYGYTF. The CDR3 DNA reads TGTGCCAGCAGTGAATTATCGGCAGTCTATGGCTACACCTTC.

V usage is TRBV12-3 or TRBV12-4 and J usage is TRBJ1-5, with 10 bases that match TRBD1. V was clipped by 6 bases and J by 6 bases; unmatched bases: 8. The CDR3 extends over 15 amino acids. In DNA form, the CDR3 reads TGTGCCAGCAGCTCCGGGACAGGGGACGCTCAGCCCCAGCATTTT. Translation gives CASSSGTGDAQPQHF.

The table lists this clonotype with a few counts. The rearrangement links TRBV28 to TRBJ1-4, with a weak D call TRBD1 (6 bases). Trimming pared 5 bases from V and 3 bases from J, leaving 19 bases between. In germline, CDR1 is MDHEN, CDR2 SYDVKM. This CDR3 has 17 amino acids. CDR3 in amino acids: CASSPPRGRAANEKLFF. The CDR3 coding sequence is TGTGCCAGCAGTCCGCCGCGGGGGCGCGCGGCTAATGAAAAACTGTTTTTT.

J is TRBJ2-5 and V is TRBV5-1; a possible D gene is TRBD1 (6 bases). The J call could be wrong; TRBJ2-7 is a better fit for the DNA end. This CDR3 is built from 14 residues. Germline V lookup: CDR1 SGHRS, CDR2 YFSETQ. In DNA form, the CDR3 reads TGCGCCAGCAGCTTGGAACAGGGTGGGGACGAGCAGTACTTC. Protein product: CASSLEQGGDEQYF.

This clonotype appeared many times. The chain employs TRBV10-3 and TRBJ2-1, with TRBD2 matching over 9 bases. The CDR3 has 17 residues. Losses at the gene ends were 10 bases for V and 1 base for J; bases not matched to a gene: 14. Germline loops: CDR1 ENHRY, CDR2 SYGVKD. The CDR3 DNA sequence: TGTGCCACCACCCCCCGGGCTAGCGGGGTTTCCTACAATGAGCAGTTCTTC. This sequence encodes CATTPRASGVSYNEQFF.

This clonotype was counted between two and nine times. CDR3 DNA: TGCAGCGTTGAAGGGGCCTCCCCCCACTACAATGAGCAGTTCTTC. Translation gives CSVEGASPHYNEQFF. The gene calls are TRBV29-1 and TRBJ2-1; no firm D call. The CDR3 length is 15 residues. CDR1 SQVTM and CDR2 ANQGSEA come from the germline V gene. Deletions cut 1 base from V and 3 bases from J, with 13 bases between.

The genes are TRBV2 and TRBJ2-3; unclear D gene. Trimming removed 1 base at V and 4 bases at J, with 12 bases between. The CDR3 contains 15 residues. Germline V gives CDR1 SNHLY, CDR2 FYNNEI. The CDR3 DNA is TGTGCCAGCAGTGAAGTCCAGGTCGGCGCAGATACGCAGTATTTT. It translates to CASSEVQVGADTQYF. Using reference TRBV2 and TRBJ2-3 for the parts outside the CDR3, the full variable domain is EPEVTQTPSHQVTQMGQEVILRCVPISNHLYFYWYRQILGQKVEFLVSFYNNEISEKSEIFDDQFSVERPDGSNFTLKIRSTKLEDSAMYFCASSEVQVGADTQYFGPGTRLTVL.

A few counts support this clonotype. V gene TRBV20-1 combines with J gene TRBJ2-7, with 9 positions matching TRBD1. CDR3 length: 14 amino acids. Germline CDR1 is DFQATT and CDR2 is SNEGSKA (reference sequence). Unmatched junction bases numbered 3, after V lost 1 base and J lost 2 bases. The CDR3 reads CSARAGTGTYEQYF. The CDR3 bases are TGCAGTGCTAGAGCCGGGACAGGGACCTACGAGCAGTACTTC.

Only a few counts were recorded for this clonotype. The V gene is TRBV4-1, the J gene TRBJ2-7; D call uncertain. Trimming removed 0 bases from V and 4 bases from J, with 7 bases in between. The V gene's germline CDR1 is MGHRA and CDR2 YSYEKL. This CDR3 has 13 amino acids. The CDR3 DNA sequence: TGCGCCAGCAGCCAAGATGGGGATTACGAGCAGTACTTC. It codes for CASSQDGDYEQYF.

The chain has TRBV19 and TRBJ1-1; a weak D match, TRBD1 (5 bases). The germline V and J ends were trimmed by 7 bases and 5 bases, with 14 bases remaining between them. Germline V gene data show CDR1 as LNHDA and CDR2 as SQIVND (reference sequence). The CDR3 runs to 13 residues. The CDR3 DNA follows: TGTGCCAGTACGGAAAGGGGCACAACTGAAGCTTTCTTT. It specifies CASTERGTTEAFF.